A selection of T cell receptor beta chains follows, all from one sample in a study of cytomegalovirus exposure and HLA in healthy donors. The protocol was immunoSEQ multiplex PCR, while the TCRdb copy is restricted to in-frame clones and leaves out a portion. This repertoire shows about 250,000 clones, around nine tenths found once; its top ten account for 2.6%. Sequencing input: PBMCs. All receptors derive from a young man in good health and CMV-seronegative. Each CDR3 is given with its conserved first and last residue. A D gene is named only where the DNA matches it firmly. For some rows the clone size is stated as once, few or many, or as a class when expanded; others skip it.

>TRBJ1-4|-|TRBV7-9|TRBD1
CASSQLQSPGQGEKLFF
TGTGCCAGCAGCCAATTACAATCACCCGGACAGGGTGAAAAACTGTTTTTT
>TRBJ2-7|-|TRBV6-6|TRBD1
CASSRTGDGSYEQYF
TGTGCCAGCAGTCGGACAGGGGACGGCTCCTACGAGCAGTACTTC
>TRBJ2-7|-|TRBV5-6|-
CASSLGQAVSYEQYF
TGTGCCAGCAGCTTGGGACAGGCCGTCTCCTACGAGCAGTACTTC
>TRBJ2-1|few|TRBV30|-
CAWSVQLTDSYNEQFF
TGTGCCTGGAGTGTACAACTGACAGACTCCTACAATGAGCAGTTCTTC
>TRBJ1-6|-|TRBV27|TRBD1
CASSRGQVSSYNSPLHF
TGTGCCAGCAGCCGTGGACAGGTCAGCTCCTATAATTCACCCCTCCACTTT
>TRBJ2-7|-|TRBV28|TRBD1
CASSSGTGFSYEQYF
TGTGCCAGCAGTTCCGGGACAGGCTTTTCCTACGAGCAGTACTTC
>TRBJ2-7|-|TRBV4-2|TRBD1
CASSQTPGQGVEEQYF
TGTGCCAGCAGCCAAACACCAGGACAGGGGGTAGAGGAGCAGTACTTC
>TRBJ2-7|-|TRBV18|TRBD1
CASSPDRGLYF
TGTGCCAGCTCGCCCGACAGGGGTTTGTACTTC
>TRBJ2-3|-|TRBV18|TRBD2
CASSPLAGDDSDTQYF
TGTGCCAGCTCACCATTAGCGGGAGATGATTCAGATACGCAGTATTTT
>TRBJ2-1|-|TRBV6-6|TRBD1
CASSTHQTGAEEQFF
TGTGCCAGCAGTACCCACCAAACAGGGGCGGAAGAGCAGTTCTTC
>TRBJ2-5|once|TRBV2|TRBD1
CASSEGATGGPETQYF
TGTGCCAGCAGTGAAGGGGCCACAGGGGGCCCAGAGACCCAGTACTTC
>TRBJ1-1|-|TRBV6-5|TRBD1
CASSLQTGANTEAFF
TGTGCCAGCAGCCTCCAAACAGGGGCGAACACTGAAGCTTTCTTT
>TRBJ2-7|once|TRBV27|TRBD2
CASSPQLAVASYEQYF
TGTGCCAGCAGTCCCCAACTAGCGGTCGCCTCCTACGAGCAGTACTTC
>TRBJ2-3|-|TRBV28|TRBD2
CASSPGLEDTQYF
TGTGCCAGCAGTCCGGGACTAGAAGATACGCAGTATTTT
>TRBJ1-2|once|TRBV7-6|TRBD1
CASSRRQGLDYGYTF
TGTGCCAGCAGCCGAAGACAGGGGTTGGACTATGGCTACACCTTC
>TRBJ1-2|-|TRBV6-6|TRBD1
CASSSGQGFYGYTF
TGTGCCAGCAGTTCCGGACAGGGCTTCTATGGCTACACCTTC
>TRBJ2-7|-|TRBV4-2|TRBD2
CASSQALIGLEAYEQYF
TGTGCCAGCAGCCAAGCCCTTATTGGACTAGAGGCCTACGAGCAGTACTTC
>TRBJ1-5|once|TRBV2|-
CASNAGAGQPQHF
TGTGCCAGCAATGCGGGGGCGGGTCAGCCCCAGCATTTT
>TRBJ2-2|-|TRBV5-1|TRBD2
CASSWRTSGNTGELFF
TGCGCCAGCAGCTGGAGGACTAGCGGCAACACCGGGGAGCTGTTTTTT
>TRBJ1-4|-|TRBV27|TRBD1
CASSPTGQGLSGLFF
TGTGCCAGCAGTCCAACGGGACAGGGACTCTCTGGACTGTTTTTT
>TRBJ2-5|-|TRBV5-6|-
CASSLRETQYF
TGTGCCAGCAGCCTCCGGGAGACCCAGTACTTC
>TRBJ2-3|few|TRBV7-9|-
CASSRPDTQYF
TGTGCCAGCAGCCGTCCAGATACGCAGTATTTT
>TRBJ2-7|-|TRBV28|-
CASSELFGSYEQYF
TGTGCCAGCAGTGAGCTCTTCGGTTCCTACGAGCAGTACTTC
>TRBJ2-1|-|TRBV7-9|TRBD2
CASSPKAGETYNEQFF
TGTGCCAGCAGCCCCAAAGCGGGGGAGACCTACAATGAGCAGTTCTTC
>TRBJ2-1|-|TRBV6-6|-
CASGGVEQFF
TGTGCCAGCGGCGGGGTTGAGCAGTTCTTC
>TRBJ1-5|once|TRBV6-1|TRBD1
CASSETGGNDQPQHF
TGTGCCAGCAGTGAGACAGGGGGCAACGACCAGCCCCAGCATTTT
>TRBJ2-7|-|TRBV5-1|-
CASRFRGGLYEQYF
TGCGCCAGCAGGTTCCGCGGGGGCCTCTACGAGCAGTACTTC